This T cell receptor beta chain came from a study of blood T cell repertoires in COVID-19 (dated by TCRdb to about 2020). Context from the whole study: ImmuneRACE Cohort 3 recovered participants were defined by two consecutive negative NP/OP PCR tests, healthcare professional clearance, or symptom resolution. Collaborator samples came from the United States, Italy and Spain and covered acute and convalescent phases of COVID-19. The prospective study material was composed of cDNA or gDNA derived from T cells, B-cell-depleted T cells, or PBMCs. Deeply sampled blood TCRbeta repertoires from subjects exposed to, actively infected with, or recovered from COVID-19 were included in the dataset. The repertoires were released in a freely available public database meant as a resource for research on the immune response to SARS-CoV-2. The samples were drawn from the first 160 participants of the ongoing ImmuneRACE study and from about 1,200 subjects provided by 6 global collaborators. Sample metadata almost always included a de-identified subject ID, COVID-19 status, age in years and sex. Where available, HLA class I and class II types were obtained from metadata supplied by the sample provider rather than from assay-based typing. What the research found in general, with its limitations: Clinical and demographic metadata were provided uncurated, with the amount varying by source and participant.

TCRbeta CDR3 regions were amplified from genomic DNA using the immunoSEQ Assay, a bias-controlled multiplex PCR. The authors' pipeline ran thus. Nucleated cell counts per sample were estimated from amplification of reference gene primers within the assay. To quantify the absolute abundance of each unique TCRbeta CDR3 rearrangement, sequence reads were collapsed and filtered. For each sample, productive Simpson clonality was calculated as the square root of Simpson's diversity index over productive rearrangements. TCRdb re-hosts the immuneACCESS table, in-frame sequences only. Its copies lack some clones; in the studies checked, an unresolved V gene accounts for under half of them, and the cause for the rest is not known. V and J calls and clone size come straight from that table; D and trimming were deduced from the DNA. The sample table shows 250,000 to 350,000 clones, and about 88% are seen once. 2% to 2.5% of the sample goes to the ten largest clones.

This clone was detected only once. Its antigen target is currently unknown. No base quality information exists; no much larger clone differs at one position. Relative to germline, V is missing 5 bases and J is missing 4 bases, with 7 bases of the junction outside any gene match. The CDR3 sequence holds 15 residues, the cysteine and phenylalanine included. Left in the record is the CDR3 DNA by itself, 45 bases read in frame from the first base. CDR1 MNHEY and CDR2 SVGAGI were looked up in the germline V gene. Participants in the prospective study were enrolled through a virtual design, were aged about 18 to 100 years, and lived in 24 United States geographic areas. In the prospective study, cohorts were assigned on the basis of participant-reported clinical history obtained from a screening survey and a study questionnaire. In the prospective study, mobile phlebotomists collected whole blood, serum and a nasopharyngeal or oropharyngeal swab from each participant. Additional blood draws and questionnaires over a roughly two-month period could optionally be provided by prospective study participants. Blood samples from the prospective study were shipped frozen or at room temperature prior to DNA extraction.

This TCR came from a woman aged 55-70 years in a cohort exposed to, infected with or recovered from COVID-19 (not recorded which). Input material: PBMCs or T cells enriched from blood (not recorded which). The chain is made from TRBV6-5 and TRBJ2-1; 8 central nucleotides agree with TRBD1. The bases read TGTGCCAGCAGTCCCCGGACAGGGCTATACAATGAGCAGTTCTTC. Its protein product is CASSPRTGLYNEQFF.